This T cell receptor beta chain was identified during a study of blood T cell repertoires in COVID-19. Study as a whole: The United States, Italy and Spain were the sources of the acute and convalescent COVID-19 samples. The analysed material was cDNA or gDNA that came from T cells, B-cell-depleted T cells, or PBMCs.

In the authors' methods: Amplification from reference gene primers served as the basis for estimated nucleated cell counts. Data came from immunoSEQ multiplex PCR; TCRdb stores just in-frame clones and leaves some out. D and trimming come from the DNA, and the V and J calls and clone size come from that table. The sample records a few hundred thousand clones, 65% to 85% being singletons. Germline V gene sequence: CDR1 MGHRA, CDR2 YSYEKL. This CDR3 spans 15 amino acids. The germline V and J ends were trimmed by 1 base and 1 base, with 11 bases remaining between them. This TCR came from a woman older than 75 with acute or convalescent COVID-19. The sample was peripheral blood. The genes are TRBV4-1 and TRBJ2-7; no clear D gene. CDR3 bases: TGCGCCAGCAGCCAAGGTGCGGTCGGGTCCTACGAGCAGTACTTC. Translation gives CASSQGAVGSYEQYF.